This T cell receptor (beta chain) was sequenced for a study of blood T cell repertoires in COVID-19. Study-level background: Samples came from the United States, Italy and Spain, spanning acute and convalescent COVID-19. T cells, B-cell-depleted T cells, or PBMCs supplied cDNA or gDNA.

This CDR3 contains 13 residues. After removal of 7 bases from V and 7 bases from J, the junction contained 8 bases not matched to a gene. Germline V gene sequence: CDR1 SNHLY, CDR2 FYNNEI. In the original processing: Reference gene primers were amplified, and this amplification served to estimate nucleated cell counts. Clones were sequenced by immunoSEQ multiplex PCR, and TCRdb holds only the in-frame ones, with some missing. That table is the source of V, J and clone size, and D and trimming were worked out from the DNA. The repertoire holds about 110,000 clones, with nearly 80% as singletons. Sequencing input: peripheral blood. V gene TRBV2 combines with J gene TRBJ1-1; 8 bases are shared with TRBD1. This TCR was recovered from a woman of 80 years or more with active or convalescent COVID-19. CDR3 sequence reads: CASKPQGAVEAFF. Here the CDR3 DNA reads TGTGCCAGCAAACCCCAGGGGGCTGTTGAAGCTTTCTTT.